These 16 T cell receptor beta chains share one sample of origin, sequenced in a study of beta chain features in type 1 diabetes. The entirety of the isolated RNA underwent reverse transcription, so expressed TCRB transcripts were sequenced. Sequenced by immunoSEQ multiplex PCR; TCRdb stores in-frame clones only, minus some. Here the sample spans roughly 160,000 clones, around 8% being singletons. These receptors have no known antigen. Study-wide results and limits: Among patients with Type 1 diabetes, TCRB CDR3s were moderately but significantly shorter in every one of the four CD4+ subsets.

Sequenced: central memory CD4+ T cells from blood. The receptors stem from a young woman with type 1 diabetes.

This chain connects TRBV7-3 to TRBJ2-1; no definite D call. Germline V gives CDR1 SGHTA, CDR2 FQGTGA. Trimming took 5 bases from V and 0 from J, leaving 11 bases between them. The length of the CDR3 is 15 residues. CDR3 DNA: TGTGCCAGCAGCCCCGGTTACAGCTCCTACAATGAGCAGTTCTTC. It translates to CASSPGYSSYNEQFF.

This clone was detected only a few times. V is TRBV2 and J is TRBJ1-6, with 10 bases lining up with TRBD1. V gave up 5 bases and J gave up 4 bases; unmatched junction bases: 2. CDR1 SNHLY and CDR2 FYNNEI come from the germline V gene. The CDR3 runs to 15 residues. The CDR3 here is CASSRDRGYNSPLHF. DNA of the CDR3: TGTGCCAGCAGTAGGGACAGGGGATATAATTCACCCCTCCACTTT.

The V call is TRBV7-8, the J call TRBJ2-1, with TRBD2 identical over 9 bases. The CDR3 is 21 amino acids. With 2 bases clipped from V and 5 bases from J, the junction kept 22 bases outside the gene matches. The germline CDR1 and CDR2 sequences are SGHVS and FQNEAQ. The CDR3 protein is CASSLIPWRQRGAKEDNEQFF. DNA for the CDR3: TGTGCCAGCAGCTTAATCCCATGGAGACAGCGGGGGGCAAAGGAGGACAATGAGCAGTTCTTC.

The V and J genes are TRBV9 and TRBJ2-1; TRBD2 matches at 10 bases. The length of the CDR3 is 15 residues. Germline lookup yields CDR1 SGDLS and CDR2 YYNGEE. V lost 3 bases and J lost 5; bases outside the gene matches: 5. The CDR3 nucleotides are TGTGCCAGCAGCGCTGGACTAGCGGCGAACAATGAGCAGTTCTTC. Protein sequence: CASSAGLAANNEQFF. The variable domain in full, with the rest retrieved from reference TRBV9 and TRBJ2-1, is DSGVTQTPKHLITATGQRVTLRCSPRSGDLSVYWYQQSLDQGLQFLIQYYNGEERAKGNILERFSAQQFPDLHSELNLSSLELGDSALYFCASSAGLAANNEQFFGPGTRLTVL.

The CDR3 nucleotides read TGTGCCAGCGGACAGGTAGATGAGCAGTTCTTC. This gives the protein CASGQVDEQFF. The chain recombines TRBV5-4 with TRBJ2-1, with 7 positions matching TRBD1. V lost 7 bases to trimming and J lost 8 bases; unmatched junction nucleotides: 3. CDR3 length: 11 residues. Germline-derived CDR1 and CDR2 are SGHNT and YYREEE (reference sequence).

Only a few counts were recorded for this clone. This rearrangement joins TRBV7-2 to TRBJ1-4; 10 nucleotides line up with TRBD1. V shed 5 bases and J 7 bases; nucleotides not matched to a gene: 4. The CDR3 contains 14 residues. Germline V gives CDR1 SGHTA, CDR2 FQGNSA. In DNA, the CDR3 is TGTGCCAGCAGCCAGGGACAGGGGAGTGAAAAACTGTTTTTT. Protein sequence: CASSQGQGSEKLFF. Based on the CDR3 plus reference TRBV7-2 and TRBJ1-4, the full variable domain is GAGVSQSPSNKVTEKGKDVELRCDPISGHTALYWYRQSLGQGLEFLIYFQGNSAPDKSGLPSDRFSAERTGGSVSTLTIQRTQQEDSAVYLCASSQGQGSEKLFFGSGTQLSVL.

The rearrangement joins TRBV9 to TRBJ2-7, with 8 bases aligning to TRBD2. CDR3 size: 16 residues. Unmatched junction bases numbered 11, after V lost 0 bases and J lost 6 bases. Germline loops: CDR1 SGDLS, CDR2 YYNGEE. The CDR3 DNA reads TGTGCCAGCAGCGTAGGTGGTAGCGGGGTCTCCGGCGAGCAGTACTTC. Amino acids: CASSVGGSGVSGEQYF.

The chain joins TRBV5-1 to TRBJ2-3, with 12 bases fitting TRBD2. V gave up 6 bases and J gave up 0 bases; unmatched junction bases: 11. Germline V lookup: CDR1 SGHRS, CDR2 YFSETQ. The CDR3 loop spans 18 amino acids. CDR3 in amino acids: CASTGIPGLAGSTDTQYF. CDR3 coding DNA: TGCGCCAGCACCGGAATCCCCGGACTAGCGGGGAGCACAGATACGCAGTATTTT.

Only a few counts were recorded for this clone. V gene TRBV5-4 combines with J gene TRBJ1-1, with a tentative D call TRBD1 (6 bases). The CDR3 length is 14 residues. Trimming cost V 0 bases and J 1 base, with 7 bases left between them. Germline CDR1 is SGHNT and CDR2 is YYREEE (reference sequence). The CDR3 loop reads CASSLARGNTEAFF. CDR3 DNA: TGTGCCAGCAGCTTGGCCAGGGGGAACACTGAAGCTTTCTTT.

The chain combines TRBV18 with TRBJ2-1; 10 bases align to TRBD1. The length of the CDR3 is 14 residues. V shed 3 bases and J 8 bases; nucleotides not matched to a gene: 4. CDR1 KGHSH and CDR2 LQKENI come from the germline V gene. The CDR3 protein is CASSPGQGWYEQFF. The CDR3 coding sequence is TGTGCCAGCTCACCGGGACAGGGGTGGTATGAGCAGTTCTTC. Full variable domain (missing parts from reference TRBV18 and TRBJ2-1): NAGVMQNPRHLVRRRGQEARLRCSPMKGHSHVYWYRQLPEEGLKFMVYLQKENIIDESGMPKERFSAEFPKEGPSILRIQQVVRGDSAAYFCASSPGQGWYEQFFGPGTRLTVL.

The rearrangement links TRBV7-9 to TRBJ1-1, with 7 nucleotides matching TRBD1. Germline assignment: CDR1 SEHNR and CDR2 FQNEAQ (reference sequence). The CDR3 has 12 residues. The trim removed 5 bases at V and 8 bases at J, leaving 5 bases unmatched. The CDR3 loop is CASSVGQAEAFF. The CDR3 DNA is TGTGCCAGCAGCGTTGGACAGGCAGAAGCTTTCTTT.

The chain recombines TRBV5-4 with TRBJ2-1, with a weak D call TRBD1 (5 bases). There are 18 residues in the CDR3. V lost 4 bases, J lost 1 base, and 21 bases lay in between. CDR1 is SGHNT and CDR2 is YYREEE in the germline V gene (reference sequence). The DNA for the CDR3 is TGTGCCAGCAGCCCACGACAGCGATCTACGAGGTCCTACAATGAGCAGTTCTTC. Its protein is CASSPRQRSTRSYNEQFF. Supplemented by reference TRBV5-4 and TRBJ2-1, the full variable domain reads ETGVTQSPTHLIKTRGQQVTLRCSSQSGHNTVSWYQQALGQGPQFIFQYYREEENGRGNFPPRFSGLQFPNYSSELNVNALELDDSALYLCASSPRQRSTRSYNEQFFGPGTRLTVL.

A few counts support this clone. The chain combines TRBV2 with TRBJ1-5; possibly TRBD1 for D (6 bases). Germline V gene sequence: CDR1 SNHLY, CDR2 FYNNEI. The CDR3 has 15 amino acids. V shed 1 base and J shed 3 bases, with 10 bases lying between them. The CDR3 nucleotides read TGTGCCAGCAGTGAAGAGGGGGGGTTCAATCAGCCCCAGCATTTT. It is translated as CASSEEGGFNQPQHF.

This clone has just a few counts. The chain couples TRBV5-1 to TRBJ1-2, with 7 positions matching TRBD1. This CDR3 spans 15 amino acids. Germline V gene data show CDR1 as SGHRS and CDR2 as YFSETQ. The V gene end was trimmed by 4 bases and the J gene end by 0 bases; junction bases not matched to a gene: 6. CDR3 bases: TGCGCCAGCAGCCCCGGGACAGAGACTAACTATGGCTACACCTTC. Translated: CASSPGTETNYGYTF. Based on the CDR3 plus reference TRBV5-1 and TRBJ1-2, the full variable domain is KAGVTQTPRYLIKTRGQQVTLSCSPISGHRSVSWYQQTPGQGLQFLFEYFSETQRNKGNFPGRFSGRQFSNSRSEMNVSTLELGDSALYLCASSPGTETNYGYTFGSGTRLTVV.

This rearrangement joins TRBV25-1 to TRBJ2-7; TRBD2 matches 12 bases. Trimming removed 5 bases from V and 9 bases from J; junction bases left unmatched: 11. Germline assignment: CDR1 MGHDK and CDR2 SYGVNS. The CDR3 runs to 15 residues. The chain's CDR3 is CASSPLDSSGRGQYF. Here the CDR3 DNA reads TGTGCCAGCAGTCCCCTTGACTCTAGCGGGAGGGGGCAGTACTTC.

V usage is TRBV5-4 and J usage is TRBJ2-1; tentative D call: TRBD2 (7 bases). In germline, CDR1 is SGHNT, CDR2 YYREEE (reference sequence). V gave up 2 bases and J gave up 5 bases, with 14 bases separating them. This CDR3 has 15 residues. CDR3 in DNA: TGTGCCAGCAGCTTTAAAACGGGGGGCGACAATGAGCAGTTCTTC. It is translated as CASSFKTGGDNEQFF.